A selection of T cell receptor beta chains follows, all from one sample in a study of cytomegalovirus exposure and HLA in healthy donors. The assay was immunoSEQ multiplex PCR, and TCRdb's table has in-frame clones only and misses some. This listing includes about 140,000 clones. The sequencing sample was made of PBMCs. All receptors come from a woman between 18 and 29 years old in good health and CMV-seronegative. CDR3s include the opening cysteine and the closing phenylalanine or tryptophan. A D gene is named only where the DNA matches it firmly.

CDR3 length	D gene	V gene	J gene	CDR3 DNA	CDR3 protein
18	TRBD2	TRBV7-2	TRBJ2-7	TGTGCCAGCAGCTTACGGCAGGGCACTAGCGGGAGCTCCTACGAGCAGTACTTC	CASSLRQGTSGSSYEQYF
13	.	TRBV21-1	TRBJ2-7	TGTGCCAGCAGCAAACAGGAGGCCTACGAGCAGTACTTC	CASSKQEAYEQYF
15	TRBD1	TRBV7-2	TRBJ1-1	TGTGCCAGCAGCTCATGGACAGGGGGGGGCACTGAAGCTTTCTTT	CASSSWTGGGTEAFF
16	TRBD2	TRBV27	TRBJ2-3	TGTGCCAGCAGAGAGACTAGCGGTTCACCTGGGGATACGCAGTATTTT	CASRETSGSPGDTQYF
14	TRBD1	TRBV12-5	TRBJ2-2	TGTGCTAGCTCCGGGACAGCAATAACCGGGGAGCTGTTTTTT	CASSGTAITGELFF
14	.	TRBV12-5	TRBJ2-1	TGTGCTAGTGAGATTACACAGGTGGGGAATGAGCAGTTCTTC	CASEITQVGNEQFF
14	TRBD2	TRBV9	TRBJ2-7	TGTGCCAGCAGCGAGACTAGCGGGAACTACGAGCAGTACTTC	CASSETSGNYEQYF
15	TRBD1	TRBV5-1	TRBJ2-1	TGCGCCAGCAACACCGGACAGGGGCCCTACAATGAGCAGTTCTTC	CASNTGQGPYNEQFF
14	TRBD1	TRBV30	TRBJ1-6	TGTGCCTGGGTCCCCGGGACAGCAAATTCACCCCTCCACTTT	CAWVPGTANSPLHF
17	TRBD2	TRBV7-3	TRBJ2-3	TGTGCCAGCAGCCGACCGACTAGCGGCACTAGCACAGATACGCAGTATTTT	CASSRPTSGTSTDTQYF
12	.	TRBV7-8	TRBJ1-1	TGTGCCAGCAGCTTCCGGAACACTGAAGCTTTCTTT	CASSFRNTEAFF
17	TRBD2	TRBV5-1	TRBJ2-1	TGCGCCAGCAGCTTCGAAGGGGCGGGAGACGCCTACAATGAGCAGTTCTTC	CASSFEGAGDAYNEQFF
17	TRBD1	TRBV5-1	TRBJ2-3	TGCGCCAGCAGCTTTGGGCGACAGGGGGCATTGGGAGATACGCAGTATTTT	CASSFGRQGALGDTQYF